This entry lists 2 T cell receptor beta chains sequenced from one sample in a study of Ad26.COV2.S vaccination and SARS-CoV-2 variants. Profiled with immunoSEQ multiplex PCR; TCRdb holds only in-frame clones, not every one. The data contain fewer than 400,000 clones, approximately 89% of them singletons. Treatment in this sample: about 20 received Ad26.COV2.S at low or high dose, single or two shots; 5 received placebo; per-sample allocation not given. Collection of the samples took place on day 63 after the first injection of vaccine or placebo. The sequences come from peripheral blood, collected in a trial of Ad26.COV2.S vaccine versus placebo. These receptors came from a person aged 18 to 65 who received the Ad26.COV2.S COVID-19 vaccine or a placebo.

This clone showed up just once. The genes are TRBV15 and TRBJ2-3; 7 bases line up with TRBD2. V was pared by 3 bases and J by 3 bases, with 3 bases of the junction left unmatched. The CDR3 covers 14 residues. The germline gives CDR1 LNHNV, CDR2 YYDKDF (reference sequence). In DNA form, the CDR3 reads TGTGCCACCAGCAGGGAAGCGGGGACAGATACGCAGTATTTT. It is translated as CATSREAGTDTQYF.

This chain links TRBV24-1 with TRBJ2-5; D not resolved. V lost 2 bases, J lost 3 bases, and 3 bases lay in between. Germline loops: CDR1 KGHDR, CDR2 SFDVKD. The CDR3 totals 12 residues. The CDR3 region has the DNA TGTGCCACCAGTGATTCCAAAGAGACCCAGTACTTC. Protein: CATSDSKETQYF.